This TCR beta chain was found in a study of T-cell reconstitution after alpha-beta-depleted transplantation in children. Unique molecular identifiers were used to barcode this TCRbeta library. TCRdb processed the PCR reads anew with MiXCR; each CDR3 protein has one entry. The sample yields about 540,000 distinct CDR3 sequences, 18% seen once. This clonotype was seen more than once but under ten times. Germline CDR1 reads MGHDK; CDR2 reads SYGVNS. The V and J ends lost 3 bases and 0 bases respectively, with 12 bases between them. The CDR3 length is 16 residues. The chain is built from TRBV25-1 and TRBJ2-1; D is unclear. This receptor was taken from a human donor who donated a stem cell graft to a child with acute lymphoblastic leukemia. The sequencing here drew on PBMCs from the stem cell graft donor, taken from the stem cell graft. This chain's CDR3 is CASSDAGDSSYNEQFF. As DNA, the CDR3 is TGTGCCAGCAGTGATGCTGGGGATAGCTCCTACAATGAGCAGTTCTTC.